The 15 T cell receptor beta chains listed next were all sequenced from one sample in a study of T-cell reconstitution after alpha-beta-depleted transplantation in children. For TCRbeta, the library was prepared with unique molecular identifiers. TCRdb re-called the PCR reads through MiXCR, storing one row per CDR3 protein. This sample has fewer than 750,000 distinct CDR3 sequences, with 23% found just once. The sample was PBMCs, mostly from graft donor cells, taken 360 days after TCRalphabeta/CD19-depleted stem cell transplant. The source is a boy in the first two years of life who had a stem cell transplant for acute myeloid leukemia, so the T cells may come from the graft donor.

There are a few counts of this clonotype. The chain has TRBV20-1 and TRBJ2-1; D possibly matches TRBD1 or TRBD2 (6 bases each). CDR3 length: 12 amino acids. V gave up 5 bases and J gave up 16 bases, with 21 bases separating them. In germline, CDR1 is DFQATT, CDR2 SNEGSKA (reference sequence). CDR3 sequence: CSAVQGGPQTFF. In DNA, the CDR3 is TGCAGTGCTGTCCAAGGGGGGCCCCAGACCTTCTTC.

The gene calls are TRBV20-1 and TRBJ2-1, with 14 bases lining up with TRBD2. V was pared by 5 bases and J by 7 bases, with 16 bases of the junction left unmatched. This CDR3 is built from 18 residues. Per the germline V gene, CDR1 is DFQATT and CDR2 is SNEGSKA (reference sequence). The chain's CDR3 is CSADSPTPGTSGGNEQFF. DNA of the CDR3: TGCAGTGCTGATTCCCCTACCCCCGGGACTAGCGGGGGTAATGAGCAGTTCTTC.

This clonotype was counted only a few times. The chain joins TRBV6-1 to TRBJ2-2; 8 bases line up with TRBD2. CDR3 length: 16 amino acids. The junction had 9 bases not matched to a gene; V was cut back by 6 bases and J by 3 bases. Germline CDR1 MNHNS, CDR2 SASEGT. The CDR3 sequence is CASSTGGPGYTGELFF. The DNA of the CDR3 is TGTGCCAGCAGCACGGGGGGGCCCGGATACACCGGGGAGCTGTTTTTT.

This clonotype was found many times. This chain links TRBV20-1 with TRBJ2-5; 8 bases align to TRBD2. The CDR3 covers 16 residues. Unmatched junction bases numbered 13, after V lost 5 bases and J lost 2 bases. Germline V CDR1 and CDR2: DFQATT, SNEGSKA (reference sequence). The CDR3 spells CSAPYGGVAGQETQYF. Written as DNA, the CDR3 is TGCAGTGCTCCCTACGGGGGGGTAGCGGGACAAGAGACCCAGTACTTC.

The rearrangement joins TRBV20-1 to TRBJ2-7; 9 bases line up with TRBD1. Germline CDR1 DFQATT, CDR2 SNEGSKA (reference sequence). Trimming took 3 bases from V and 6 from J; bases not matched to a gene: 0. This CDR3 has 11 residues. The CDR3 loop is CSARGQGEQYV. DNA for the CDR3: TGCAGTGCTAGGGGACAGGGCGAGCAGTACGTC.

This clonotype has only a few counts. V usage is TRBV20-1 and J usage is TRBJ1-2, with 9 bases that match TRBD1. Germline CDR1 and CDR2: DFQATT and SNEGSKA (reference sequence). The CDR3 runs 15 residues. V was pared by 3 bases and J by 3 bases, with 8 bases of the junction left unmatched. The CDR3 DNA follows: TGCAGTGCTAGTGGGGGGACAGGGTCCCACTATGGCTACACCTTC. Residues: CSASGGTGSHYGYTF.

The chain uses TRBV7-2 and TRBJ2-1, with D hard to call. CDR1 is SGHTA, CDR2 FQGNSA, per germline. The V end lost 6 bases, the J end lost 8 bases, and 14 bases lay between the germline ends. There are 13 residues in the CDR3. CDR3 DNA sequence: TGTGCCAGCAGACCACAAAGGTTCGATGAGCAGTTCTTC. Protein: CASRPQRFDEQFF.

The CDR3: CASSPGTGDTYEQYF. Here the CDR3 DNA reads TGTGCCAGCAGTCCCGGGACAGGGGATACCTACGAGCAGTACTTC. The rearrangement uses TRBV27 and TRBJ2-7, with TRBD1 identical over 10 bases. The V and J ends lost 5 bases and 2 bases, in that order; junction bases with no gene match: 6. The CDR3 is made up of 15 amino acids. Germline-derived CDR1 and CDR2 are MNHEY and SMNVEV (reference sequence).

This clonotype was counted only a few times. V is TRBV6-1 and J is TRBJ1-3, with TRBD1 matching over 7 bases. The CDR3 is made up of 14 amino acids. V lost 9 bases, J lost 2 bases, and 7 bases stayed unmatched. CDR1 and CDR2 from the germline V gene are MNHNS and SASEGT. The CDR3 DNA reads as TGTGCCAGTAATACAGGGGCAACTGGAAACACCATATATTTT. Translating it yields CASNTGATGNTIYF.

This clonotype has a count of ten or more. The chain employs TRBV29-1 and TRBJ2-1; maybe TRBD1 (5 bases). This CDR3 region has 12 residues. In germline, CDR1 is SQVTM, CDR2 ANQGSEA. The V end lost 5 bases, the J end lost 9 bases, and 14 bases lay between the germline ends. The CDR3 here is CSVTPSQGEQFF. CDR3 bases: TGCAGCGTTACCCCGTCTCAGGGTGAGCAGTTCTTC.

The gene calls are TRBV12-3 or TRBV12-4 and TRBJ1-4; D gene uncertain. Trimming stripped 2 bases from V and 6 bases from J, with 7 bases between. The CDR3 length is 13 residues. CDR3 in amino acids: CASSLRDHEKLFF. The DNA for the CDR3 is TGTGCCAGCAGTTTACGAGACCATGAAAAACTGTTTTTT.

This chain links TRBV4-3 with TRBJ2-7, with D perhaps TRBD2 (6 bases). In germline, CDR1 is LGHNA, CDR2 YSLEER. The CDR3 loop spans 13 amino acids. Trimming took off 1 base at V and 5 bases at J, with 9 bases between the two ends. For the CDR3, the DNA is TGCGCCAGCAGCCAAGGGGAGGATAACGAGCAGTACTTC. Protein sequence: CASSQGEDNEQYF.

The V call is TRBV7-9, the J call TRBJ1-6; TRBD1 matches at 10 bases. Per the germline V gene, CDR1 is SEHNR and CDR2 is FQNEAQ (reference sequence). The CDR3 is 16 amino acids. V lost 5 bases to trimming and J lost 8 bases; unmatched junction nucleotides: 9. CDR3 in amino acids: CASSRPGTGDYSPLHF. CDR3 bases: TGTGCCAGCAGCCGACCCGGGACAGGGGATTATTCACCCCTCCACTTT.

The sample holds a few counts of this clonotype. The genes are TRBV5-1 and TRBJ2-1; 12 nucleotides line up with TRBD2. This CDR3 is 16 amino acids long. V dropped 3 bases and J dropped 10; count of bases not matched to a gene: 11. Germline CDR1 and CDR2: SGHRS and YFSETQ. The CDR3 loop reads CASSSELAGGPGEQFF. CDR3 sequence (DNA): TGCGCCAGCAGCTCGGAGCTAGCGGGGGGGCCCGGAGAGCAGTTCTTC.

This clonotype was recorded a few times. V is TRBV12-3 or TRBV12-4 and J is TRBJ2-2, with D unresolved. CDR3 length: 15 amino acids. Trimming took off 3 bases at V and 1 base at J, with 9 bases between the two ends. In nucleotides, the CDR3 is TGTGCCAGCAGTTTTGAACAGTTGAACACCGGGGAGCTGTTTTTT. Translating gives CASSFEQLNTGELFF.